What follows are 5 T cell receptor beta chains derived from one specimen sequenced in a study of blood T cell repertoires in COVID-19. Sequencing was performed with immunoSEQ multiplex PCR; in TCRdb, only in-frame clones are kept and a portion is missing. The data contain some 180,000 clones, roughly three quarters of them singletons. The sample was PBMCs or T cells enriched from blood (not recorded which). The source of these receptors is a man aged 55 to 70 who had been exposed to COVID-19.

The V call is TRBV7-8, the J call TRBJ1-2; 7 bases agree with TRBD1. The ends lost 4 bases at V and 4 bases at J; junction bases unmatched: 9. Germline CDR1 reads SGHVS; CDR2 reads FQNEAQ. The CDR3 has 15 amino acids. CDR3 region: CASSSSGDSSYGYTF. The CDR3 DNA sequence: TGTGCCAGCAGCTCGTCAGGGGACAGCAGCTATGGCTACACCTTC.

The CDR3 loop reads CAIPGDTNTGELFF. The CDR3 region has the DNA TGTGCCATCCCAGGGGACACGAACACCGGGGAGCTGTTTTTT. The chain combines TRBV10-3 with TRBJ2-2, with a tentative D call TRBD1 (6 bases). The V and J ends lost 8 bases and 0 bases respectively, with 10 bases between them. Germline assignment: CDR1 ENHRY and CDR2 SYGVKD. The CDR3 loop spans 14 amino acids.

In its sample, this clone was seen a few times. The chain is built from TRBV11-1 and TRBJ2-3; a possible D gene is TRBD2 (6 bases). The CDR3 extends over 14 amino acids. Germline V gene sequence: CDR1 SGHAT, CDR2 FQDESV (reference sequence). V lost 4 bases to trimming and J lost 3 bases, with 11 bases between them. The CDR3 sequence is CASSSGERTDTQYF. In DNA form, the CDR3 reads TGTGCCAGCAGCTCGGGAGAGCGGACAGATACGCAGTATTTT.

In this sample, this clone turned up once. V and J are TRBV6-8 and TRBJ1-1, with 12 bases fitting TRBD1. CDR3 length: 17 residues. V gave up 6 bases and J gave up 2 bases; unmatched junction bases: 10. CDR1 and CDR2 (germline): MNHGY, SAAAGT. This CDR3 is CASSAPGQGALNTEAFF. The CDR3 DNA sequence: TGTGCCAGCAGCGCACCGGGACAGGGGGCTCTAAACACTGAAGCTTTCTTT.

This sequence joins TRBV20-1 and TRBJ1-5, with a weak D call TRBD1 (5 bases). Germline loops: CDR1 DFQATT, CDR2 SNEGSKA (reference sequence). The CDR3 length is 13 residues. The V and J ends lost 3 bases and 2 bases respectively, with 8 bases between them. The DNA of the CDR3 is TGCAGTGCTAGTACGGGGGGCAATCAGCCCCAGCATTTT. Amino acid sequence: CSASTGGNQPQHF.